This T cell receptor (beta chain) stems from a study of T cells in Graves' hyperthyroidism and ophthalmopathy. The CDR3 consists of 13 residues. V lost 6 bases and J lost 5, with 13 bases in between. There were TCR beta CDR3 regions amplified from RNA transcripts. First-round RT-PCR targeting the TCR CDR3 was performed with the HTBI primer set. TCRdb independently ran MiXCR on the multiplex PCR reads; one entry per CDR3 protein. The sample lists 250,000 to 300,000 distinct CDR3 sequences, about 14% seen once, with 13% in the top ten. The clonotype was recovered from a woman in her thirties or forties with Graves' hyperthyroidism that later progressed to Graves' ophthalmopathy. The chain has TRBV12-3 or TRBV12-4 and TRBJ2-5; D assignment may be TRBD1 or TRBD2 (5 bases each). Specimen: blood. DNA of the CDR3: TGTGCCAGCAGGGGACGGGGCGGGGAGACCCAGTACTTC. Its translation is CASRGRGGETQYF.